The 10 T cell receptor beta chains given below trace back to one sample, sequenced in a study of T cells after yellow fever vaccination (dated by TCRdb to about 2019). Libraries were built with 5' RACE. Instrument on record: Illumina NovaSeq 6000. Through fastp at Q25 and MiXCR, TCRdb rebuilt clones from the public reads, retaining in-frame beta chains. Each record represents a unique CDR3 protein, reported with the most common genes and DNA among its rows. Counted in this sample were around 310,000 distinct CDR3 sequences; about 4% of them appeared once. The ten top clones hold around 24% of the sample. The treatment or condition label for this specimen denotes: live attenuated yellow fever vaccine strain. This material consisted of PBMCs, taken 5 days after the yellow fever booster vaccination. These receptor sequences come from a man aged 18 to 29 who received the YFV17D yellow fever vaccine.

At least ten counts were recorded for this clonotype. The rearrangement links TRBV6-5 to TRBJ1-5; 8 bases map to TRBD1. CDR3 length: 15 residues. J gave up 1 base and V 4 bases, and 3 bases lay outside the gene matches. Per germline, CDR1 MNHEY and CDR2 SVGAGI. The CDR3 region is CASSWTGSSNQPQHF. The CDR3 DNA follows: TGTGCCAGCAGTTGGACAGGGTCAAGCAATCAGCCCCAGCATTTT.

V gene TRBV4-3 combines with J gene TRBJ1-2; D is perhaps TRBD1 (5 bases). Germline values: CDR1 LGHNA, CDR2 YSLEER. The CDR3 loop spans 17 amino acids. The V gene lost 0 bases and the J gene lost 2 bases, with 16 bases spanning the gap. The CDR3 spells CASSQDIWDGENYGYTF. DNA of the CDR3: TGCGCCAGCAGCCAAGACATTTGGGACGGAGAAAACTATGGCTACACCTTC.

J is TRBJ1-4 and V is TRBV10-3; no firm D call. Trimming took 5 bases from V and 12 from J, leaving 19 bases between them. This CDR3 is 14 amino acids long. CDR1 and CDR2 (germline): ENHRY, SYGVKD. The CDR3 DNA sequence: TGTGCCATCAGTACCACCGGGTGGAACGGGGAACTGTTTTTT. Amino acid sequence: CAISTTGWNGELFF.

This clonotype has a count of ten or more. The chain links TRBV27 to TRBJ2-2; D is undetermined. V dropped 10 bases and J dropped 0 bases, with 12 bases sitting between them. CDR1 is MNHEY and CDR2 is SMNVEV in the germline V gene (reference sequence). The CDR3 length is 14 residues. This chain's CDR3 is CATALFANTGELFF. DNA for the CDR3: TGTGCCACCGCGCTTTTCGCGAACACCGGGGAGCTGTTTTTT.

In DNA form, the CDR3 reads TGCAGTGCTCCTAGACAGGGACCCGTTGCTTTCTTT. Its protein is CSAPRQGPVAFF. The chain has TRBV20-1 and TRBJ1-1; 7 bases are shared with TRBD1. CDR1 DFQATT and CDR2 SNEGSKA come from the germline V gene (reference sequence). Trimming removed 5 bases from V and 11 bases from J; junction bases left unmatched: 11. The CDR3 consists of 12 residues.

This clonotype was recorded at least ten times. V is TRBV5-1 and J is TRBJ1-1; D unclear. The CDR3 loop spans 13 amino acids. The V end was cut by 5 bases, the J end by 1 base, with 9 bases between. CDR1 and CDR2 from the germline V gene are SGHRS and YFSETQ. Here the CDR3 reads CASSPDGNTEAFF. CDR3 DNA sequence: TGCGCCAGCAGTCCGGACGGGAACACTGAAGCTTTCTTT.

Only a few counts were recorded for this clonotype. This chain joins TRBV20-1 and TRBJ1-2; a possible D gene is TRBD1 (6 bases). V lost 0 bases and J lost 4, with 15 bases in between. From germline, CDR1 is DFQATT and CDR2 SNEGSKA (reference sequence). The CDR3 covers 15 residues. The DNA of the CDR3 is TGCAGTGCTAGAGATGGTTCGACAGGAGTCTATGGCTACACCTTC. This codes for CSARDGSTGVYGYTF.

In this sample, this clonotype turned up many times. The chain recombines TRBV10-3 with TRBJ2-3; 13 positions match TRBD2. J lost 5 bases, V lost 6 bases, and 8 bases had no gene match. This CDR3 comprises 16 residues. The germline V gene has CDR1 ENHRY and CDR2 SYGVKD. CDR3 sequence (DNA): TGTGCCATCAGGACAACTAGCGGGGGGGCCCTAGATACGCAGTATTTT. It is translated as CAIRTTSGGALDTQYF.

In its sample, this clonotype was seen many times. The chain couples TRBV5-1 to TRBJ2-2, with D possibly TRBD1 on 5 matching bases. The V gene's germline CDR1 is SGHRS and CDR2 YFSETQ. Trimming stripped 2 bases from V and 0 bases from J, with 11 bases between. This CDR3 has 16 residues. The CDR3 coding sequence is TGCGCCAGCAGCTTCGACAGAAGCGCGAACACCGGGGAGCTGTTTTTT. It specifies CASSFDRSANTGELFF.

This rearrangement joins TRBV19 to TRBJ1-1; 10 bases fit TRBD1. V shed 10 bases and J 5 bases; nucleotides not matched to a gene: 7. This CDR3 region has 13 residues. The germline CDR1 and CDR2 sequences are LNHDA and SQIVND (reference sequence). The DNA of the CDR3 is TGTGCCATCGGCGCGGACAGGGGGACTGAAGCTTTCTTT. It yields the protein CAIGADRGTEAFF.